There are many counts of the clone carrying this TCR beta chain. Its antigen is undetermined. The germline V gene has CDR1 MGHRA and CDR2 YSYEKL. Between the trimmed V and J ends, which lost 1 base and 3 bases, there was a span of 6 bases. The CDR3 loop spans 13 amino acids. TCRdb analysed the 5' RACE reads with MiXCR anew, one entry per CDR3 protein. The sample carries 500,000 to 650,000 distinct CDR3 sequences, roughly 5% recorded once. The sample is drawn from a study of CD8 T cells in ankylosing spondylitis. Study-level findings and limits: Ankylosing spondylitis blood seemed to carry a telltale TCR beta motif made of several highly homologous variants.

The sequencing sample was made of blood, either unsorted or a sorted T cell fraction (not recorded which). V gene TRBV4-1 combines with J gene TRBJ1-2; D gene ambiguous. The source is a male donor with ankylosing spondylitis. The CDR3 DNA follows: TGCGCCAGCAGCCAAGTAGCGGACTATGGCTACACCTTC. Translation gives CASSQVADYGYTF.